The source of this TCR beta chain is a study of T cell responses to AZD1222 COVID-19 vaccine. Trimming took off 2 bases at V and 8 bases at J, with 10 bases between the two ends. Germline values: CDR1 SGHTA, CDR2 FQGNSA. This CDR3 is built from 13 residues. Study-level points and caveats: There were mostly white British donors and more females than males, and clonal diversity was possibly underestimated. Baseline antibody screening turned up just a handful of seropositive AZD1222 recipients. It was only after the peak T cell response that any repertoires were sampled.

With regard to this clone: What it binds is unknown.

The repertoire was sequenced with immunoSEQ multiplex PCR; TCRdb's copy has only in-frame clones and lacks some. The sample contains 150,000 or so clones, about 91% of which appear only once. The source is an adult in good health. The genes are TRBV7-2 and TRBJ1-3; D unresolved. The specimen was peripheral blood, collected on day 0 of AZD1222 vaccination. The CDR3 reads CASSLWVEDTIYF. For the CDR3, the DNA is TGTGCCAGCAGCTTATGGGTGGAGGACACCATATATTTT. The entire variable domain, with the rest obtained from reference TRBV7-2 and TRBJ1-3, is as follows: GAGVSQSPSNKVTEKGKDVELRCDPISGHTALYWYRQSLGQGLEFLIYFQGNSAPDKSGLPSDRFSAERTGGSVSTLTIQRTQQEDSAVYLCASSLWVEDTIYFGEGSWLTVV.